Listed below are T cell receptor beta chains from one sample, sequenced in a study of blood T cell repertoires in COVID-19. Using immunoSEQ multiplex PCR, the repertoire was profiled, and TCRdb retains in-frame clones only, with some absent. The data show under 250,000 clones, roughly four fifths seen once. What was sequenced was peripheral blood. The receptors originated from a woman aged 70 to 79 with acute or convalescent COVID-19. Each CDR3 is given with its conserved first and last residue. The D gene is left open where the match is weak. The size entry is marked missing in some rows and otherwise reads once, few, many or a size class.

J	size	D	V	DNA	CDR3
TRBJ1-2	few	TRBD1	TRBV12-3/TRBV12-4	TGTGCCAGCAGCCGGGACAGGTTCTATGGCTACACCTTC	CASSRDRFYGYTF
TRBJ1-1	NA	NA	TRBV3-1/TRBV3-2	TGTGCCAGCAGCCAAGAAACGGGGTTTGCTTTCTTT	CASSQETGFAFF
TRBJ2-1	NA	TRBD1	TRBV27	TGTGCCAGCCGATTACGACAGGGCTTAGGGTACAATGAGCAGTTCTTC	CASRLRQGLGYNEQFF
TRBJ1-1	NA	NA	TRBV7-2	TGTGCCAGCAGCTCACAGTTTGAAGCTTTCTTT	CASSSQFEAFF
TRBJ1-5	few	TRBD1	TRBV19	TGTGCCAGTATCCCAGGTAGTGGACAGGGATATCAGCCCCAGCATTTT	CASIPGSGQGYQPQHF
TRBJ1-2	NA	NA	TRBV7-2	TGTGCCAGCAGCTTAGTCGGGTCAGAACCTAACTATGGCTACACCTTC	CASSLVGSEPNYGYTF
TRBJ1-5	NA	TRBD1	TRBV24-1	TGTGCCACCAGTGATGGGACAGGGGGTGTCAATCAGCCCCAGCATTTT	CATSDGTGGVNQPQHF
TRBJ1-4	NA	NA	TRBV5-1	TGCGCCAGCAGCTTGGGGTTTGAAGTCTCGGGGGAAAAACTGTTTTTT	CASSLGFEVSGEKLFF
TRBJ1-2	NA	NA	TRBV28	TGTGCCAGCAGGACCGGGACTGCTTATGGCTACACCTTC	CASRTGTAYGYTF
TRBJ2-7	NA	NA	TRBV3-1/TRBV3-2	TGTGCCAGCAGCCAAGACCCCCAAACCAGACTCATCTACGAGCAGTACTTC	CASSQDPQTRLIYEQYF
TRBJ2-1	once	TRBD1	TRBV18	TGTGCCAGCTCATCGACAGGGATCTACTACAATGAGCAGTTCTTC	CASSSTGIYYNEQFF
TRBJ2-7	NA	NA	TRBV24-1	TGTGCCACCAGTGAAGGCGGGCATGTTGCGGGCCGGGACTACGAGCAGTACTTC	CATSEGGHVAGRDYEQYF
TRBJ2-1	NA	NA	TRBV7-9	TGTGCCAGCAGCGGAGGGTACCCCTCCTACAATGAGCAGTTCTTC	CASSGGYPSYNEQFF
TRBJ2-5	NA	NA	TRBV11-2	TGTGCCAGCAGCTCCCCCCTCGGTACTTACCAAGAGACCCAGTACTTC	CASSSPLGTYQETQYF
TRBJ1-1	NA	NA	TRBV5-1	TGCGCCAGCAGCTTGGCGTCAGGGACTGAAGCTTTCTTT	CASSLASGTEAFF
TRBJ1-2	NA	NA	TRBV10-3	TGTGCCATCAAAGACACAACTAACTATGGCTACACCTTC	CAIKDTTNYGYTF
TRBJ2-1	NA	TRBD1	TRBV10-1	TGCGCCAGCACCATCAGGGGGCGCTGGTATGAGCAGTTCTTC	CASTIRGRWYEQFF
TRBJ1-1	NA	TRBD1	TRBV16	TGTGCCAGCAGCCAAACGGGCAGGGGGCGGGGCACTGAAGCTTTCTTT	CASSQTGRGRGTEAFF
TRBJ1-2	NA	NA	TRBV6-2/TRBV6-3	TGTGCCAGCAGTTACCGGACCACGGGGGTTGGCTACACCTTC	CASSYRTTGVGYTF
TRBJ1-1	NA	NA	TRBV7-9	TGTGCCAGCAGCCTCGCTCGAGTGGCTGAAGCTTTCTTT	CASSLARVAEAFF
TRBJ1-2	NA	NA	TRBV9	TGTGCCAGCAGCCAGGACACTTACTATGGCTACACCTTC	CASSQDTYYGYTF
TRBJ1-2	NA	NA	TRBV4-3	TGCGCCAGCAGCCAAGAATCGCGGACAGCTAACTATGGCTACACCTTC	CASSQESRTANYGYTF
TRBJ1-5	NA	TRBD1	TRBV7-9	TGTGCCAGCAGCTGGGGACAGGGAGGCCAGCCCCAGCATTTT	CASSWGQGGQPQHF